Shown below are 25 T cell receptor beta chains from a single sample sequenced in a study of CD4 and CD8 cells across lung adenocarcinoma regions. One entry per CDR3 protein results from TCRdb running MiXCR on the PCR reads. Of approximately 19,000 distinct CDR3 sequences listed, roughly half are singletons. The material sequenced was CD8+ T cells from the center of a lung tumor. These receptors were collected from a female donor with lung adenocarcinoma. The CD4 and CD8 labels of this study may be unreliable.

The V gene is TRBV10-2, the J gene TRBJ2-5, with a tentative D call TRBD2 (6 bases). Germline V gene sequence: CDR1 WSHSY, CDR2 SAAADI. CDR3 length: 14 amino acids. Trimming took 6 bases from V and 4 from J, leaving 15 bases between them. The CDR3 spells CASRRTGEGETQYF. As DNA, the CDR3 is TGCGCCAGCAGAAGGACGGGAGAAGGAGAGACCCAGTACTTC.

This clonotype has more than one count but fewer than ten. The J gene is TRBJ1-1, the V gene TRBV3-1; no clear D gene. The CDR3 spans 14 residues. V gave up 7 bases and J gave up 1 base, with 13 bases separating them. Germline V gene sequence: CDR1 LGHDT, CDR2 YNNKEL (reference sequence). CDR3 sequence: CASTDSTANTEAFF. For the CDR3, the DNA is TGTGCCAGCACCGATTCGACGGCGAACACTGAAGCTTTCTTT.

V usage is TRBV6-1 and J usage is TRBJ1-5; D may be TRBD1 (5 bases). From germline, CDR1 is MNHNS and CDR2 SASEGT. The CDR3 is made up of 15 amino acids. V dropped 5 bases and J dropped 4 bases, with 15 bases sitting between them. CDR3 region: CASSRRGAVNQPQHF. The CDR3 region has the DNA TGTGCCAGCAGTAGGAGGGGCGCAGTAAATCAGCCCCAGCATTTT.

V and J are TRBV6-1 and TRBJ2-5; 12 nucleotides match TRBD2. The CDR3 totals 15 residues. Unmatched junction bases numbered 3, after V lost 2 bases and J lost 5 bases. The germline gives CDR1 MNHNS, CDR2 SASEGT. The CDR3 spells CASSELAGGPETQYF. The DNA of the CDR3 is TGTGCCAGCAGTGAACTAGCGGGGGGGCCGGAGACCCAGTACTTC.

The rearrangement links TRBV10-3 to TRBJ2-4; D remains unclear. The J call may be in error: the DNA end matches TRBJ2-5 better. Germline V gene sequence: CDR1 ENHRY, CDR2 SYGVKD. The CDR3 totals 14 residues. The CDR3 is CATKGPRQQKTQYF. CDR3 DNA sequence: TGTGCCACCAAGGGCCCCCGTCAGCAAAAGACCCAGTACTTC.

This clonotype was found once. A read error may produce the germline difference seen at one junction end. The V gene is TRBV27, the J gene TRBJ2-3; the D gene is possibly TRBD2 (5 bases). Germline values: CDR1 MNHEY, CDR2 SMNVEV (reference sequence). There are 12 residues in the CDR3. In nucleotides, the CDR3 is TGTGCCGGGAGTCCGGGCCAAGATACGCAGTATTTC. This sequence encodes CAGSPGQDTQYF.

J is TRBJ2-1 and V is TRBV11-2, with 14 bases matching TRBD2. V lost 0 bases and J lost 15; bases outside the gene matches: 7. Looked up from germline, CDR1 is SGHAT and CDR2 is FQNNGV. The CDR3 is 15 residues long. The CDR3 DNA is TGTGCCAGCAGCTTAGAAGGGGGACTAGCGGGAGTTTGGTTCTTC. Translation gives CASSLEGGLAGVWFF.

This chain connects TRBV27 to TRBJ1-6; TRBD1 agrees at 7 bases. Germline V CDR1 and CDR2: MNHEY, SMNVEV (reference sequence). V dropped 2 bases and J dropped 10; count of bases not matched to a gene: 11. CDR3 length: 16 residues. CDR3 loop: CASSLISGRGRSPLHF. DNA for the CDR3: TGTGCCAGCAGTTTAATATCGGGTAGGGGGCGGTCACCCCTCCACTTT.

The chain couples TRBV7-6 to TRBJ1-1; maybe TRBD1 (5 bases). This CDR3 has 12 residues. The germline CDR1 and CDR2 sequences are SGHVS and FNYEAQ. V was clipped by 6 bases and J by 1 base, with 6 bases between them. CDR3 protein: CASRGENTEAFF. The CDR3 DNA is TGTGCCAGCAGAGGGGAGAACACTGAAGCTTTCTTT.

In this sample, this clonotype turned up many times. The chain couples TRBV11-2 to TRBJ2-7; 8 positions agree with TRBD1. The CDR3 covers 12 residues. The germline CDR1 and CDR2 sequences are SGHAT and FQNNGV. The V gene end was trimmed by 5 bases and the J gene end by 9 bases; junction bases not matched to a gene: 6. The CDR3 protein is CASSKDRGGQYF. The CDR3 DNA follows: TGTGCCAGCAGCAAAGACAGGGGAGGGCAGTACTTC.

DNA of the CDR3: TGTGCCAGCAGTGAAGTGGGGGTGCGGGGGGGTAGCACAGATACGCAGTACTTC. Residues: CASSEVGVRGGSTDTQYF. The chain combines TRBV6-1 with TRBJ2-5; 9 bases fit TRBD2. This CDR3 is built from 18 residues. With 1 base clipped from V and 11 bases from J, the junction kept 20 bases outside the gene matches. CDR1 and CDR2 (germline): MNHNS, SASEGT.

This chain uses TRBV10-1 with TRBJ2-1; 8 nucleotides line up with TRBD2. The J call could be wrong; TRBJ2-5 is a better fit for the DNA end. Looked up from germline, CDR1 is WNHNN and CDR2 is SYGVQD (reference sequence). This CDR3 has 14 residues. The CDR3 bases are TGCGCCAGCGCTGGCGGGGGGACTCAAGAGACCCAGTACTTC. This codes for CASAGGGTQETQYF.

The chain recombines TRBV10-1 with TRBJ2-2; 7 nucleotides agree with TRBD1. V shed 5 bases, J shed 2 bases, and the junction held 5 bases outside the gene matches. CDR3 length: 15 residues. Germline V gene lookup returns CDR1 WNHNN and CDR2 SYGVQD (reference sequence). CDR3 DNA: TGCGCCAGCAGTCTAGGGGGCCTTAACACCGGGGAGCTGTTTTTT. Protein product: CASSLGGLNTGELFF.

The chain is built from TRBV6-1 and TRBJ2-2; D ambiguous. In germline, CDR1 is MNHNS, CDR2 SASEGT. The V end was cut by 7 bases, the J end by 4 bases, with 13 bases between. The CDR3 spans 14 residues. The CDR3 DNA reads as TGTGCCAGCATGCCGACACTATCCACCGGGGAGCTGTTTTTT. The encoded protein is CASMPTLSTGELFF.

This clonotype has ten or more counts. The chain has TRBV6-1 and TRBJ1-1; no firm D call. There are 14 residues in the CDR3. V was shortened by 3 bases and J by 3 bases, with 11 bases between the two germline ends. Per the germline V gene, CDR1 is MNHNS and CDR2 is SASEGT. CDR3: CASSDRRRYTEAFF. CDR3 nucleotide sequence: TGTGCCAGCAGTGACAGGAGGAGGTACACTGAAGCTTTCTTT.

The gene calls are TRBV10-2 and TRBJ2-3, with D possibly being TRBD2 (6 bases). This CDR3 comprises 14 residues. Germline loops: CDR1 WSHSY, CDR2 SAAADI. Between the trimmed V and J ends, which lost 6 bases and 6 bases, there was a span of 16 bases. The CDR3 is CASSGSGGRDTQYF. The CDR3, as DNA: TGCGCCAGCAGCGGGAGCGGTGGCCGGGATACGCAGTATTTT.

CDR3 sequence reads: CAGRCVKDTQYF. CDR3 coding DNA: TGTGCGGGGAGGTGCGTCAAAGATACTCAGTACTTC. The rearrangement joins TRBV27 to TRBJ2-3; D is perhaps TRBD2 (6 bases). The J call is uncertain, as TRBJ2-4 better fits the DNA end. Germline V gene sequence: CDR1 MNHEY, CDR2 SMNVEV (reference sequence). The CDR3 totals 12 residues.

This rearrangement joins TRBV10-2 to TRBJ2-3; D is uncertain. With 11 bases removed from V and 4 bases from J, the gap between germline ends came to 19 bases. The CDR3 contains 14 residues. Germline CDR1 WSHSY, CDR2 SAAADI. The CDR3 loop is CAGKVSRDPDTQYF. The CDR3 nucleotides are TGCGCCGGCAAGGTCAGCCGTGACCCAGATACGCAGTATTTT.

The chain is built from TRBV6-5 and TRBJ1-1; D uncertain. The germline gives CDR1 MNHEY, CDR2 SVGAGI. The CDR3 covers 14 residues. V was cut by 3 bases and J by 0 bases, with 8 bases left in between. The CDR3 sequence is CASSYSVMNTEAFF. Written as DNA, the CDR3 is TGTGCCAGCAGTTATTCAGTTATGAACACTGAAGCTTTCTTT.

The rearrangement joins TRBV7-9 to TRBJ1-6, with no clear D. V lost 1 base and J lost 0, with 4 bases in between. The CDR3 is 15 amino acids. Germline V CDR1 and CDR2: SEHNR, FQNEAQ (reference sequence). The CDR3 region has the DNA TGTGCCAGCAGCTTAGGACGCTCCTATAATTCACCCCTCCACTTT. Residues: CASSLGRSYNSPLHF.

The chain employs TRBV4-1 and TRBJ2-2; 8 nucleotides line up with TRBD1. The V gene end was trimmed by 4 bases and the J gene end by 3 bases; junction bases not matched to a gene: 7. In germline, CDR1 is MGHRA, CDR2 YSYEKL. CDR3 size: 16 residues. The CDR3 nucleotides are TGCGCCAGCAGCCGCCGGACAGGGATAGACACCGGGGAGCTGTTTTTT. It specifies CASSRRTGIDTGELFF.

This clonotype appeared many times. The chain links TRBV6-1 to TRBJ1-1; D remains unclear. V dropped 4 bases and J dropped 5 bases, with 8 bases sitting between them. Germline lookup yields CDR1 MNHNS and CDR2 SASEGT. The CDR3 sequence is 12 residues long. The DNA for the CDR3 is TGTGCCAGCAGTGTTGATCGGACTGAAGCTTTCTTT. Its protein is CASSVDRTEAFF.

V and J are TRBV7-2 and TRBJ2-3; weak D call: TRBD2 (6 bases). The J call may be incorrect, as the DNA end agrees better with TRBJ2-7. There are 15 residues in the CDR3. Germline CDR1 reads SGHTA; CDR2 reads FQGNSA. In DNA, the CDR3 is TGTGCCAGCGTCTTGGGGCAGGGAGGCGCAGATACGCAGTACTTC. Protein product: CASVLGQGGADTQYF.

This clonotype showed up just a few times. The genes are TRBV7-2 and TRBJ2-1, with 8 bases aligning to TRBD2. The germline CDR1 and CDR2 sequences are SGHTA and FQGNSA. This CDR3 comprises 16 residues. V lost 1 base, J lost 2 bases, and 4 bases stayed unmatched. The CDR3, as DNA: TGTGCCAGCAGCTTAGTTGTCGGGGGGGCCTACAATGAGCAGTTCTTC. Protein sequence: CASSLVVGGAYNEQFF.

This clonotype was detected a few times. Germline and junction disagree at one end, which may indicate a read error. This chain joins TRBV7-7 and TRBJ2-1; 8 nucleotides align to TRBD2. From germline, CDR1 is SSHAT and CDR2 FNYEAQ (reference sequence). The CDR3 has 16 amino acids. In nucleotides, the CDR3 is TGTGCTAGCAGCCCAGGGACTAGGGGGGGTAATAATGAGCAGTTCTTC. Amino acid sequence: CASSPGTRGGNNEQFF.